A single T cell receptor beta chain is shown here with its context. This entry is derived from a study of OX40 agonist ivuxolimab in advanced cancers. Germline CDR1 SGHTS, CDR2 YDEGEE. Trimming took off 1 base at V and 3 bases at J, with 9 bases between the two ends. The CDR3 covers 14 residues. Some clones are missing from TCRdb's copy, which holds only in-frame ones; the method was immunoSEQ multiplex PCR. Of 66,000 or so clones in the sample, around 87% were seen once. Researchers took blood at baseline, on cycle 4 day 1, and on cycle 7 day 1. The chain has TRBV5-8 and TRBJ2-3; the D gene is possibly TRBD1 (5 bases). The origin of this receptor is an adult with an advanced solid tumor such as melanoma, head and neck, liver or kidney cancer. Specimen: CD4+ or CD8+ T cells sorted from blood, collected in a trial of the OX40 agonist ivuxolimab. The CDR3: CASSLLQGTDTQYF. The CDR3 DNA reads TGTGCCAGCAGCTTGCTGCAGGGTACAGATACGCAGTATTTT.